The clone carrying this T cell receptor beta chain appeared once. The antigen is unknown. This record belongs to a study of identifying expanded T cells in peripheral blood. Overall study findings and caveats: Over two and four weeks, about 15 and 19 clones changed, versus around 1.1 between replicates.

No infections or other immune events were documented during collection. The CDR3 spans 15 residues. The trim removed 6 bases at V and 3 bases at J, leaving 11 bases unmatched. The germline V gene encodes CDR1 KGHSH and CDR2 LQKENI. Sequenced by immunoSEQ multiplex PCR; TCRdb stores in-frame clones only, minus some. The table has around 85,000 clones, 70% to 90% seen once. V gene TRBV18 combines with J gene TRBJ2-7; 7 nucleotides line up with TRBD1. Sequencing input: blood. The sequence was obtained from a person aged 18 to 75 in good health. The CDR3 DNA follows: TGTGCCAGCTCGAACACCGGGACAGACTTCTACGAGCAGTACTTC. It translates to CASSNTGTDFYEQYF.